The rows below give T cell receptor beta chains drawn from one sample of a study of OX40 agonist ivuxolimab in advanced cancers. Sequencing used immunoSEQ multiplex PCR; TCRdb keeps in-frame clones, though not all of them. The sample contains 98,000 or so clones, 91% of which appear only once. The sequencing here drew on CD4+ or CD8+ T cells sorted from blood, taken in a trial of the OX40 agonist ivuxolimab. Receptors originate from an adult with an advanced solid tumor such as melanoma, head and neck, liver or kidney cancer. CDR3s leave out the opening cysteine and the closing phenylalanine or tryptophan. Each record gives: J gene, D gene, V gene, clone size, CDR3 protein. The D gene is left open where the match is weak. Only some rows state a clone size, as once, few, many or a class for expanded clones.

j_gene: TRBJ1-1; d_gene: .; v_gene: TRBV4-1; abundance: .; CDR3aa: ASSGPGRHSTEAF
j_gene: TRBJ2-1; d_gene: .; v_gene: TRBV28; abundance: .; CDR3aa: ASSRVLSYNEQF
j_gene: TRBJ2-5; d_gene: TRBD2; v_gene: TRBV27; abundance: .; CDR3aa: ASSVMRRGTSVETQY
j_gene: TRBJ1-1; d_gene: TRBD1; v_gene: TRBV5-1; abundance: .; CDR3aa: ASSPDRAEAF
j_gene: TRBJ2-3; d_gene: .; v_gene: TRBV19; abundance: .; CDR3aa: ASSILGESTDTQY
j_gene: TRBJ2-1; d_gene: TRBD2; v_gene: TRBV9; abundance: once; CDR3aa: ASSRWAGGPGNEQF
j_gene: TRBJ2-4; d_gene: .; v_gene: TRBV28; abundance: .; CDR3aa: ASSLPGVAKNIQY
j_gene: TRBJ1-3; d_gene: TRBD1; v_gene: TRBV5-1; abundance: once; CDR3aa: ASRLTGEAGNTIY
j_gene: TRBJ2-3; d_gene: .; v_gene: TRBV7-6; abundance: .; CDR3aa: ASSSRALRTDTQY
j_gene: TRBJ1-3; d_gene: .; v_gene: TRBV5-1; abundance: .; CDR3aa: ASSPVINSGNTIY
j_gene: TRBJ2-3; d_gene: .; v_gene: TRBV18; abundance: .; CDR3aa: ASSPFSTDTQY
j_gene: TRBJ2-7; d_gene: .; v_gene: TRBV5-4; abundance: .; CDR3aa: ASSPKRGIAGSYEQY
j_gene: TRBJ2-7; d_gene: TRBD2; v_gene: TRBV6-5; abundance: .; CDR3aa: ASSQGLAGGREQY
j_gene: TRBJ2-6; d_gene: TRBD2; v_gene: TRBV11-3; abundance: .; CDR3aa: ASSLGLAGEGGANVLT
j_gene: TRBJ2-7; d_gene: TRBD1; v_gene: TRBV27; abundance: .; CDR3aa: ASSLPPPGGPSSYEQY
j_gene: TRBJ2-5; d_gene: .; v_gene: TRBV19; abundance: .; CDR3aa: ASSIGGQLQETQY
j_gene: TRBJ2-5; d_gene: .; v_gene: TRBV6-1; abundance: .; CDR3aa: ASSELEGETQY
j_gene: TRBJ2-7; d_gene: .; v_gene: TRBV5-8; abundance: .; CDR3aa: ASSLTRGYEQY
j_gene: TRBJ2-5; d_gene: .; v_gene: TRBV11-3; abundance: .; CDR3aa: ASRKGAGWETQY
j_gene: TRBJ2-2; d_gene: .; v_gene: TRBV4-2; abundance: .; CDR3aa: ASRENTGELF
j_gene: TRBJ2-2; d_gene: TRBD1; v_gene: TRBV7-6; abundance: .; CDR3aa: ASSQGQGNTGELF
j_gene: TRBJ1-1; d_gene: TRBD1; v_gene: TRBV30; abundance: .; CDR3aa: AWSAKGTGVAEAF
j_gene: TRBJ1-4; d_gene: TRBD1; v_gene: TRBV19; abundance: .; CDR3aa: ASRNRGYNEKLF
j_gene: TRBJ2-7; d_gene: .; v_gene: TRBV5-1; abundance: .; CDR3aa: ASSLTYSSYEQY
j_gene: TRBJ1-5; d_gene: .; v_gene: TRBV6-5; abundance: .; CDR3aa: ASSFRVSNQPQH
j_gene: TRBJ2-7; d_gene: TRBD2; v_gene: TRBV6-6; abundance: once; CDR3aa: ASSYSMAGGPGEQY
j_gene: TRBJ2-3; d_gene: .; v_gene: TRBV5-1; abundance: .; CDR3aa: ASSLEQGADTQY
j_gene: TRBJ2-5; d_gene: .; v_gene: TRBV7-8; abundance: few; CDR3aa: ASSLGGGGETQY
j_gene: TRBJ2-1; d_gene: TRBD2; v_gene: TRBV9; abundance: .; CDR3aa: ASSPLGTSGVSSYNEQF
j_gene: TRBJ2-3; d_gene: .; v_gene: TRBV27; abundance: .; CDR3aa: ASSFTGSNSQY
j_gene: TRBJ1-5; d_gene: .; v_gene: TRBV21-1; abundance: .; CDR3aa: ASSKGRTGNQPQH
j_gene: TRBJ2-3; d_gene: .; v_gene: TRBV7-6; abundance: .; CDR3aa: ASSSRRADTQY
j_gene: TRBJ2-1; d_gene: TRBD2; v_gene: TRBV5-1; abundance: .; CDR3aa: ASSLNSGGSTDEQF
j_gene: TRBJ1-4; d_gene: .; v_gene: TRBV5-1; abundance: .; CDR3aa: ASSVGGVGEKLF
j_gene: TRBJ2-7; d_gene: TRBD2; v_gene: TRBV5-1; abundance: .; CDR3aa: ASSSGLAGGPTSYEQY
j_gene: TRBJ2-2; d_gene: .; v_gene: TRBV6-6; abundance: .; CDR3aa: ASTAGIIGTGELF
j_gene: TRBJ2-5; d_gene: TRBD2; v_gene: TRBV2; abundance: .; CDR3aa: ASRGTSGPQETQY
j_gene: TRBJ2-1; d_gene: TRBD2; v_gene: TRBV5-4; abundance: .; CDR3aa: ASSLTGTSGNEQF
j_gene: TRBJ2-1; d_gene: TRBD2; v_gene: TRBV30; abundance: .; CDR3aa: AWSVRLAGDYNEQF
j_gene: TRBJ2-1; d_gene: .; v_gene: TRBV11-3; abundance: .; CDR3aa: ASSLEEAAYNEQF
j_gene: TRBJ2-5; d_gene: .; v_gene: TRBV9; abundance: .; CDR3aa: ASSAGTLQETQY
j_gene: TRBJ2-1; d_gene: TRBD2; v_gene: TRBV5-1; abundance: .; CDR3aa: ASSFLAGGQF
j_gene: TRBJ2-7; d_gene: .; v_gene: TRBV21-1; abundance: .; CDR3aa: ASSFGLAGDYEQY
j_gene: TRBJ2-7; d_gene: .; v_gene: TRBV13; abundance: .; CDR3aa: ASSYGQLAYEQY
j_gene: TRBJ2-2; d_gene: TRBD1; v_gene: TRBV29-1; abundance: .; CDR3aa: SVAAGGSGELF
j_gene: TRBJ2-4; d_gene: .; v_gene: TRBV7-3; abundance: .; CDR3aa: ASSFGPPGNIQY
j_gene: TRBJ1-2; d_gene: .; v_gene: TRBV6-5; abundance: few; CDR3aa: ASASTGANYGYT
j_gene: TRBJ1-4; d_gene: .; v_gene: TRBV6-5; abundance: .; CDR3aa: ASSYPDGNEKLF
j_gene: TRBJ1-2; d_gene: .; v_gene: TRBV18; abundance: .; CDR3aa: ASSPGAVNYGYT
j_gene: TRBJ2-7; d_gene: .; v_gene: TRBV21-1; abundance: .; CDR3aa: ATSDRGHEQY
j_gene: TRBJ2-7; d_gene: .; v_gene: TRBV28; abundance: few; CDR3aa: ASSYGEQY
j_gene: TRBJ2-7; d_gene: TRBD2; v_gene: TRBV4-1; abundance: .; CDR3aa: ASSQEWLAGDPSNSYEQY